The following is a T cell receptor (beta chain) sequence with its context. Its matching antigen is unknown. V shed 0 bases and J shed 7 bases, with 6 bases lying between them. The CDR3 has 13 residues. CDR1 and CDR2 (germline): MNHEY, SVGEGT. The source of the sample is a study of T cell responses to AZD1222 COVID-19 vaccine. Overall study findings and caveats: Just five or six AZD1222 recipients were seropositive at baseline.

Sequenced by immunoSEQ multiplex PCR; TCRdb stores in-frame clones only, minus some. The data show about 85,000 clones, with 85% seen just once and roughly 4.7% held by the top ten. Pooled in the analysis were second doses at about 4 or about 12 weeks. This receptor was obtained from an adult who received the AZD1222 COVID-19 vaccine. V and J are TRBV6-2 or TRBV6-3 and TRBJ1-4; D call uncertain. The sample in question was peripheral blood, obtained 28 days after the second AZD1222 dose. The CDR3 region has the DNA TGTGCCAGCAGTTACTCCTGGGCTGAAAAACTGTTTTTT. Protein sequence: CASSYSWAEKLFF.